The 31 T cell receptor beta chains given below trace back to one sample, sequenced in a study of shared clonotypes between healthy human individuals. Data came from immunoSEQ multiplex PCR; TCRdb stores just in-frame clones and leaves some out. The top ten clones hold 12% of a sample with hundreds of thousands of clones, 70% to 80% of them seen once. Sequenced input: PBMCs. Receptors originate from a middle-aged woman in good health. Some clones in this sample may be carry-over from other donors' samples.

The V and J genes are TRBV18 and TRBJ1-5; 9 positions match TRBD1. Germline lookup yields CDR1 KGHSH and CDR2 LQKENI. Trimming removed 2 bases from V and 7 bases from J; junction bases left unmatched: 6. This CDR3 is 15 amino acids long. The CDR3 reads CASSPDRGLGQPQHF. CDR3 bases: TGTGCCAGCTCACCAGACAGGGGGTTGGGGCAGCCCCAGCATTTT.

The chain links TRBV10-3 to TRBJ2-5; TRBD2 aligns across 10 bases. J lost 3 bases, V lost 6 bases, and 10 bases had no gene match. From germline, CDR1 is ENHRY and CDR2 SYGVKD. The CDR3 spans 16 residues. In DNA form, the CDR3 reads TGTGCCATCAGAGACTCTAGCGGGAGTTCGAAAGAGACCCAGTACTTC. Residues: CAIRDSSGSSKETQYF.

This clone has a single count. A much larger clone lies a single base off, so this may be a read error. The CDR3 reads CASSLARSNLLFF. As DNA, the CDR3 is TGTGCCAGCAGCTTAGCTCGGTCCAATCTCCTGTTTTTT. The V call is TRBV7-2, the J call TRBJ1-4; D unclear. The germline V and J ends were trimmed by 0 bases and 14 bases, with 13 bases remaining between them. Germline-derived CDR1 and CDR2 are SGHTA and FQGNSA. This CDR3 is built from 13 residues.

The chain uses TRBV18 and TRBJ2-7; 9 bases are shared with TRBD2. With V trimmed by 3 bases and J by 1 base, 4 bases remained unmatched. This CDR3 spans 15 amino acids. The V gene's germline CDR1 is KGHSH and CDR2 LQKENI. CDR3 sequence reads: CASSPALAGSYEQYF. The DNA of the CDR3 is TGTGCCAGCTCACCGGCCCTAGCGGGATCCTACGAGCAGTACTTC.

As for this clone: Since a much larger clone is just one base distant, this may be a read error. V and J are TRBV5-1 and TRBJ2-7; D possibly corresponds to TRBD1 (5 bases). The CDR3 sequence is 15 residues long. Germline V gene lookup returns CDR1 SGHRS and CDR2 YFSETQ. DNA of the CDR3: TGCGCCAGCAGCTTGGGACCCCAGGACATCTACGAGCAGCACTTC. Translation: CASSLGPQDIYEQHF.

As regards this clone: A far larger clone lies a single base away; this is likely a read error. The V gene is TRBV28, the J gene TRBJ1-2, with 7 bases lining up with TRBD1. The CDR3 contains 11 residues. CDR1 and CDR2 from the germline V gene are MDHEN and SYDVKM. This chain's CDR3 is CAGRQGVGYTF. In DNA, the CDR3 is TGTGCCGGCAGACAGGGAGTCGGCTACACCTTC.

To note about this clone: Other DNA sequences in this sample translate to the same CDR3. The V call is TRBV18, the J call TRBJ2-7; the D gene is possibly TRBD2 (6 bases). The CDR3 is 12 residues long. Trimming left V 2 bases short and J 6 bases short, with 8 bases between. Germline V lookup: CDR1 KGHSH, CDR2 LQKENI. DNA of the CDR3: TGTGCCAGCTCACCAGGGGGGTCCGAGCAGTACTTC. Translation gives CASSPGGSEQYF.

This clone was counted a few times. The chain joins TRBV7-2 to TRBJ1-1; no reliable D call. Germline CDR1 SGHTA, CDR2 FQGNSA. V lost 1 base and J lost 5, with 11 bases in between. The CDR3 runs to 14 residues. CDR3 in DNA: TGTGCCAGCAGCTTAGGGGGTTCGAGGACTGAAGCTTTCTTT. Residues: CASSLGGSRTEAFF.

V gene TRBV2 combines with J gene TRBJ2-7; D remains unclear. This CDR3 is built from 14 residues. Trimming took off 2 bases at V and 0 bases at J, with 8 bases between the two ends. Germline V gene sequence: CDR1 SNHLY, CDR2 FYNNEI. The CDR3, as DNA: TGTGCCAGCAGTGAACTGGGCCTCTCCTACGAGCAGTACTTC. It specifies CASSELGLSYEQYF. Using reference TRBV2 and TRBJ2-7 for the parts outside the CDR3, the full variable domain is EPEVTQTPSHQVTQMGQEVILRCVPISNHLYFYWYRQILGQKVEFLVSFYNNEISEKSEIFDDQFSVERPDGSNFTLKIRSTKLEDSAMYFCASSELGLSYEQYFGPGTRLTVT.

This chain connects TRBV7-3 to TRBJ2-1, with D tentatively TRBD1 (6 bases). CDR3 length: 14 residues. CDR1 is SGHTA and CDR2 is FQGTGA in the germline V gene. Between the trimmed V and J ends, which lost 1 base and 6 bases, there was a span of 10 bases. The CDR3 DNA follows: TGTGCCAGCAGCTTAAGGGCAGGGGTCAATGAGCAGTTCTTC. Its translation: CASSLRAGVNEQFF.

A word on this clone: It differs at one base from a far larger clone, so likely a read error. Other nucleotide sequences in the sample specify the same CDR3. In DNA form, the CDR3 reads TGTGCCAGCAGTGATTCACAGGACTCAAAGAACACCGGGGAGCTGTTTTTT. Amino acids: CASSDSQDSKNTGELFF. This chain uses TRBV6-4 with TRBJ2-2; D possibly uses TRBD1 or TRBD2 (5 bases each). Trimming shortened V by 3 bases and J by 1 base, and 15 bases separated the two germline ends. The CDR3 runs to 17 residues. Germline CDR1 and CDR2: MRHNA and SNTAGT.

Comment on this clone: This likely reflects a read error, since a far larger clone is one base away. The chain employs TRBV7-9 and TRBJ2-2; perhaps TRBD2 as D (5 bases). Looked up from germline, CDR1 is SEHNR and CDR2 is FQNEAQ (reference sequence). This CDR3 is 13 amino acids long. The chain's CDR3 is CASSSTNTGELLF. CDR3 in DNA: TGTGCCAGCAGCTCGACAAACACCGGGGAGCTGCTTTTT.

As regards this clone: Other DNA sequences within the sample encode an identical CDR3. This sequence joins TRBV7-2 and TRBJ1-4; the D gene is possibly TRBD1 (6 bases). The V and J ends lost 5 bases and 4 bases respectively, with 11 bases between them. The germline gives CDR1 SGHTA, CDR2 FQGNSA. This CDR3 contains 14 residues. The CDR3 here is CASSPPGHNEKLFF. CDR3 DNA: TGTGCCAGCAGCCCCCCGGGACATAATGAAAAACTGTTTTTT. Based on the CDR3 plus reference TRBV7-2 and TRBJ1-4, the full variable domain is GAGVSQSPSNKVTEKGKDVELRCDPISGHTALYWYRQSLGQGLEFLIYFQGNSAPDKSGLPSDRFSAERTGGSVSTLTIQRTQQEDSAVYLCASSPPGHNEKLFFGSGTQLSVL.

Comments on this clone: This is likely an artifact of a read error, given a far larger clone one base away. CDR3 nucleotides: TGCGCCAGCAGCCAAGGGGGGTTCGGGACCTGGACTGAAGCTTTCTTT. Translation: CASSQGGFGTWTEAFF. This chain joins TRBV4-1 and TRBJ1-1; D is perhaps TRBD1 (5 bases). In germline, CDR1 is MGHRA, CDR2 YSYEKL. V was shortened by 1 base and J by 5 bases, with 17 bases between the two germline ends. CDR3 length equals 16 residues.

This clone was observed a handful of times. The chain joins TRBV6-5 to TRBJ2-2, with TRBD1 as a possible D gene (5 bases). Trimming stripped 5 bases from V and 2 bases from J, with 12 bases between. Germline-derived CDR1 and CDR2 are MNHEY and SVGAGI. CDR3 length: 15 amino acids. CDR3 region: CASSLRAINTGELFF. The CDR3 DNA sequence: TGTGCCAGCAGTCTCAGGGCCATTAACACCGGGGAGCTGTTTTTT.

The chain has TRBV20-1 and TRBJ1-4; D remains ambiguous. Germline values: CDR1 DFQATT, CDR2 SNEGSKA (reference sequence). The CDR3 totals 11 residues. V lost 3 bases to trimming and J lost 7 bases, with 6 bases between them. Written as DNA, the CDR3 is TGCAGTGCTAGTCGGGTTGAAAAACTGTTTTTT. Protein: CSASRVEKLFF.

This chain connects TRBV2 to TRBJ2-7; 8 bases match TRBD2. Germline V gene lookup returns CDR1 SNHLY and CDR2 FYNNEI. The J segment lost 6 bases and the V segment lost 6 bases, leaving 4 bases of the junction unmatched. The CDR3 loop spans 12 amino acids. DNA for the CDR3: TGTGCCAGCAGCAGACTAGCGCGCGAGCAGTACTTC. It encodes CASSRLAREQYF.

The rearrangement links TRBV15 to TRBJ2-7; TRBD2 matches at 7 bases. J was trimmed by 6 bases and V by 4 bases; bases with no gene match: 6. Germline V gives CDR1 LNHNV, CDR2 YYDKDF (reference sequence). This CDR3 region has 13 residues. CDR3 sequence reads: CATSIGLGGEQYF. CDR3 DNA: TGTGCCACCAGCATTGGACTAGGTGGCGAGCAGTACTTC.

The sample holds one count of this clone. J is TRBJ2-3 and V is TRBV10-3, with 10 bases lining up with TRBD2. Germline lookup yields CDR1 ENHRY and CDR2 SYGVKD. The V gene end was trimmed by 2 bases and the J gene end by 0 bases; junction bases not matched to a gene: 11. The length of the CDR3 is 19 residues. The CDR3 nucleotides are TGTGCCATCAGTGAGGACTCCGGACTAGCGGAATTTAGCACAGATACGCAGTATTTT. It encodes CAISEDSGLAEFSTDTQYF.

This chain uses TRBV7-6 with TRBJ2-5; perhaps TRBD1 as D (6 bases). The CDR3 has 14 residues. V was cut by 4 bases and J by 2 bases, with 11 bases left in between. From germline, CDR1 is SGHVS and CDR2 FNYEAQ. The CDR3 DNA follows: TGTGCCAGCAGCTCACCGACAGGTCAAGAGACCCAGTACTTC. Translating it yields CASSSPTGQETQYF.

To note about this clone: This sample also contains other DNA sequences that code for the same CDR3. CDR3 DNA sequence: TGTGCCAGCATGGGGACAACTAATGAAAAACTGTTTTTT. Its protein is CASMGTTNEKLFF. The chain carries TRBV28 and TRBJ1-4; no reliable D call. Trimming pared 7 bases from V and 0 bases from J, leaving 6 bases between. The CDR3 is 13 amino acids. Per the germline V gene, CDR1 is MDHEN and CDR2 is SYDVKM.

This chain uses TRBV19 with TRBJ1-4; D possibly corresponds to TRBD1 (6 bases). Germline V gene lookup returns CDR1 LNHDA and CDR2 SQIVND (reference sequence). This CDR3 region has 15 residues. Trimming removed 4 bases from V and 3 bases from J, with 12 bases in between. This CDR3 is CASSTSGTPNEKLFF. CDR3 nucleotide sequence: TGTGCCAGTAGTACTTCCGGGACACCTAATGAAAAACTGTTTTTT.

The chain joins TRBV28 to TRBJ2-7, with TRBD1 identical over 9 bases. The V gene end was trimmed by 8 bases and the J gene end by 5 bases; junction bases not matched to a gene: 10. CDR3 length: 14 residues. The germline gives CDR1 MDHEN, CDR2 SYDVKM. CDR3 nucleotides: TGTGCCAGCGACCCTCGGGACAGGGCCCACGAGCAGTACTTC. Amino acid sequence: CASDPRDRAHEQYF.

The chain has TRBV6-8 and TRBJ2-7; D possibly corresponds to TRBD1 (6 bases). This CDR3 is built from 15 residues. V lost 2 bases to trimming and J lost 2 bases, with 13 bases between them. Per germline, CDR1 MNHGY and CDR2 SAAAGT. The CDR3 reads CASSYRRDKAYEQYF. The CDR3 DNA reads TGTGCCAGCAGTTACCGCCGGGACAAGGCCTACGAGCAGTACTTC.

As for this clone: A far bigger clonotype differs at one base, so this is likely a read error. This sample includes further DNA sequences coding for the same CDR3. The V gene is TRBV5-1, the J gene TRBJ1-1; 8 bases line up with TRBD1. This CDR3 region has 16 residues. CDR1 and CDR2 from the germline V gene are SGHRS and YFSETQ. The CDR3 DNA sequence: TGCGCCAGCAGGGGGACTGCGACAGGGGATCCCACTGAAGCCTTCTTT. Its translation: CASRGTATGDPTEAFF.

In this sample, this clone turned up a few times. A read error may produce the germline difference seen at one junction end. V usage is TRBV7-9 and J usage is TRBJ2-1; a possible D gene is TRBD2 (7 bases). Germline V gene lookup returns CDR1 SEHNR and CDR2 FQNEAQ (reference sequence). The CDR3 length is 15 residues. CDR3: CASTLGGGTGHPVLF. In nucleotides, the CDR3 is TGTGCCAGCACCCTAGGGGGGGGCACAGGGCATCCAGTACTCTTC.

The rearrangement uses TRBV14 and TRBJ2-3, with 7 bases identical to TRBD2. The CDR3 is made up of 16 amino acids. Germline loops: CDR1 SGHDN, CDR2 FVKESK. Trimming took 1 base from V and 1 from J; bases not matched to a gene: 5. For the CDR3, the DNA is TGTGCCAGCAGCCAAGGCGGGAGATTCGGCACAGATACGCAGTATTTT. It encodes CASSQGGRFGTDTQYF.

This clone has ten or more counts. The V call is TRBV7-6, the J call TRBJ2-5, with 9 bases aligning to TRBD2. The CDR3 loop spans 22 amino acids. The trim removed 0 bases at V and 0 bases at J, leaving 20 bases unmatched. Germline V lookup: CDR1 SGHVS, CDR2 FNYEAQ. The CDR3 sequence is CASSLARRGPKAGGPYQETQYF. The CDR3 DNA follows: TGTGCCAGCAGCTTAGCAAGGAGGGGGCCAAAAGCGGGAGGACCTTACCAAGAGACCCAGTACTTC.

This chain connects TRBV6-5 to TRBJ1-2; D remains ambiguous. Germline V gene data show CDR1 as MNHEY and CDR2 as SVGAGI. The CDR3 totals 15 residues. The V end lost 2 bases, the J end lost 7 bases, and 17 bases lay between the germline ends. The CDR3 loop is CASSYLPRRSSGYTF. The DNA of the CDR3 is TGTGCCAGCAGTTACCTTCCCCGAAGGTCGAGTGGCTACACCTTC.

The chain combines TRBV10-2 with TRBJ2-1; 13 nucleotides agree with TRBD2. Germline lookup yields CDR1 WSHSY and CDR2 SAAADI. The V gene end was trimmed by 6 bases and the J gene end by 10 bases; junction bases not matched to a gene: 6. This CDR3 has 14 amino acids. CDR3 residues: CASRSTSGRAEQFF. Written as DNA, the CDR3 is TGCGCCAGCAGGAGCACTAGCGGGAGGGCCGAGCAGTTCTTC.

The chain carries TRBV29-1 and TRBJ2-2; 7 bases align to TRBD1. Unmatched junction bases numbered 10, after V lost 8 bases and J lost 4 bases. Germline V gene data show CDR1 as SQVTM and CDR2 as ANQGSEA. CDR3 length equals 14 residues. CDR3 loop: CSHRDSGSTGELFF. CDR3 nucleotides: TGCAGCCACCGGGACAGTGGGTCCACCGGGGAGCTGTTTTTT.